Listed below are T cell receptor beta chains from one sample, sequenced in a study of T cells after yellow fever vaccination. TCRdb processed the 5' RACE reads anew with MiXCR; each CDR3 protein has one entry. The sample yields a few hundred thousand distinct CDR3 sequences, less than 3.5% seen once. The sample in question was CD4+ T cells sorted from PBMCs, obtained 10 days after the yellow fever booster vaccination. These receptor sequences come from a man younger than 35 who received the YFV17D yellow fever vaccine. The CDR3 runs from the conserved cysteine through the conserved F or W. The D gene is left open where the match is weak. Size is stated for part of the rows, as once, few or many counts, or as a class when the clone is expanded.

- TRBD1 TRBJ1-1 TRBV9 CASSEGAQTEAFF TGTGCCAGCAGCGAGGGGGCTCAAACTGAAGCTTTCTTT
- TRBD1 TRBJ1-1 TRBV5-6 CASNEGGAGTEAFF TGTGCCAGCAACGAAGGGGGCGCGGGCACTGAAGCTTTCTTT
many - TRBJ2-7 TRBV5-1 CASSLAAFYEQYF TGCGCCAGCAGCTTGGCAGCCTTCTACGAGCAGTACTTC
many - TRBJ2-5 TRBV18 CASRREFQETQYF TGTGCCAGCCGCCGGGAGTTCCAAGAGACCCAGTACTTC
many TRBD2 TRBJ2-3 TRBV19 CASSRTSGPDTQYF TGTGCCAGTAGTCGCACTAGCGGTCCAGATACGCAGTATTTT
many - TRBJ2-5 TRBV5-1 CASSLEGSETQYF TGCGCCAGCAGCTTGGAGGGCAGCGAGACCCAGTACTTC
many - TRBJ2-7 TRBV18 CASSPPGEDEQYF TGTGCCAGCTCACCCCCAGGGGAGGACGAGCAGTACTTC
- - TRBJ2-7 TRBV19 CASSNRPTYEQYF TGTGCCAGTAGTAACAGACCTACCTACGAGCAGTACTTC
few - TRBJ1-1 TRBV5-4 CASSNPGPLSTEAFF TGTGCCAGCAGCAACCCAGGGCCCCTGAGCACTGAAGCTTTCTTT
- - TRBJ1-1 TRBV6-5 CASTVRQGWNTEAFF TGTGCCAGCACCGTTCGTCAGGGGTGGAACACTGAAGCTTTCTTT
many - TRBJ1-5 TRBV7-2 CASSLASGQPQHF TGTGCCAGCAGCCTCGCCTCGGGACAGCCCCAGCATTTT
- - TRBJ2-7 TRBV7-6 CASSLLPPDVSYEQYF TGTGCCAGCAGCTTATTACCTCCGGACGTCTCCTACGAGCAGTACTTC
many - TRBJ2-3 TRBV6-1 CASSPWSGSSTDTQYF TGTGCCAGCAGTCCCTGGTCAGGTTCTAGCACAGATACGCAGTATTTT
few TRBD2 TRBJ2-2 TRBV11-2 CASSLGRGGRYGELFF TGTGCCAGCAGCTTAGGACGGGGGGGCCGTTACGGGGAGCTGTTTTTT
- TRBD1 TRBJ1-5 TRBV6-1 CASSDLPTGSNQPQHF TGTGCCAGCAGTGATCTCCCGACAGGGAGCAATCAGCCCCAGCATTTT
few - TRBJ2-1 TRBV7-3 CASSLTGERRNEQFF TGTGCCAGCAGCTTAACGGGGGAGAGGAGGAATGAGCAGTTCTTC
many - TRBJ1-5 TRBV7-2 CASSPLGRSNQPQHF TGTGCCAGCAGCCCCTTAGGGAGGAGCAATCAGCCCCAGCATTTT
- - TRBJ1-5 TRBV4-1 CASSQGTADMPPQHF TGCGCCAGCAGCCAAGGGACCGCGGACATGCCGCCCCAGCATTTT
- - TRBJ2-3 TRBV5-6 CASRVGGPMTDTQYF TGTGCCAGCAGGGTCGGGGGTCCTATGACAGATACGCAGTATTTT
few TRBD1 TRBJ1-2 TRBV7-6 CASSFGQGRSGYGYTF TGTGCCAGCAGCTTCGGACAGGGGAGATCGGGATATGGCTACACCTTC
many - TRBJ1-2 TRBV10-3 CAIRDLIRDYGYTF TGTGCCATCAGAGACCTCATTCGGGACTATGGCTACACCTTC
- TRBD2 TRBJ2-1 TRBV4-3 CASSQTRLAGNVNEQFF TGCGCCAGCAGCCAGACCCGACTAGCGGGGAACGTTAATGAGCAGTTCTTC
many TRBD2 TRBJ2-1 TRBV20-1 CSATSGSPYNEQFF TGCAGTGCTACTAGCGGGAGTCCCTACAATGAGCAGTTCTTC
few - TRBJ1-5 TRBV29-1 CSVAGTNGDQPQHF TGCAGCGTCGCAGGGACGAATGGGGATCAGCCCCAGCATTTT
few TRBD2 TRBJ2-1 TRBV7-8 CASSLFAGTRVHEQFF TGTGCCAGCAGCTTGTTTGCCGGGACTAGAGTCCATGAGCAGTTCTTC
many - TRBJ2-4 TRBV3-1 CASSQLRSPRAENIQYF TGTGCCAGCAGCCAACTCCGTTCCCCAAGGGCAGAAAACATTCAGTACTTC
many - TRBJ2-7 TRBV4-1 CASSQDWGSQEYF TGCGCCAGCAGCCAAGATTGGGGCAGCCAAGAGTACTTC
- - TRBJ1-4 TRBV30 CAWSVGRTTKGKLFF TGTGCCTGGAGTGTTGGAAGGACAACCAAGGGAAAACTGTTTTTT
- TRBD2 TRBJ2-2 TRBV5-1 CPSSSASGGAGTGELFF TGCCCCAGCAGCTCGGCTAGCGGGGGGGCCGGCACCGGGGAGCTGTTTTTT
many - TRBJ2-7 TRBV7-2 CASSLVVGLEQYF TGTGCCAGCAGCTTAGTGGTAGGCCTCGAGCAGTACTTC
few - TRBJ1-3 TRBV18 CASSWDISGNTIYF TGTGCCAGCTCCTGGGACATCTCTGGAAACACCATATATTTT
few TRBD1 TRBJ1-2 TRBV9 CASSVGPDRGNGYTF TGTGCCAGCAGCGTAGGACCGGACAGGGGAAATGGCTACACCTTC
- TRBD2 TRBJ2-3 TRBV7-2 CASSQQLAGTDTQYF TGTGCCAGCAGCCAGCAACTAGCGGGCACAGATACGCAGTATTTT
few TRBD1 TRBJ2-7 TRBV12-3/TRBV12-4 CASSPGQGAREQYF TGTGCCAGCAGCCCGGGACAGGGGGCGAGGGAGCAGTACTTC
few - TRBJ1-2 TRBV19 CASSIIGGDSLYGYTF TGTGCCAGTAGTATTATTGGAGGAGACAGCCTATATGGCTACACCTTC
few - TRBJ2-3 TRBV20-1 CSAREQDTQYF TGCAGTGCTAGAGAGCAAGATACGCAGTATTTT
many - TRBJ1-1 TRBV6-2/TRBV6-3 CASRPAAGVRTEAFF TGTGCCAGCAGACCCGCTGCAGGGGTAAGGACTGAAGCTTTCTTT